One and the same sample provided the 19 T cell receptor beta chains below, sequenced in a study of cytomegalovirus exposure and HLA in healthy donors. The PCR had 60 Vbeta and 13 Jbeta primers. Sequencing used immunoSEQ multiplex PCR; TCRdb keeps in-frame clones, though not all of them. The sample carries 150,000 to 200,000 clones, 78% recorded once. Sequences were obtained from PBMCs. These TCRs come from a woman in her 40s in good health and CMV-seropositive.

Comment on this clone: At one end the junction does not follow the germline gene, possibly because of a read error. CDR3 in DNA: TGTGCCAGCAGCACACAGGGGGCTGGGGCCAACGGCCTGACTTTC. Translating it yields CASSTQGAGANGLTF. The rearrangement links TRBV9 to TRBJ2-6; 9 bases match TRBD1. The CDR3 consists of 15 residues. The germline V gene has CDR1 SGDLS and CDR2 YYNGEE.

The rearrangement joins TRBV11-2 to TRBJ1-5; the D gene is possibly TRBD1 (5 bases). The germline gives CDR1 SGHAT, CDR2 FQNNGV. The CDR3 spans 14 residues. Trimming pared 1 base from V and 9 bases from J, leaving 13 bases between. CDR3 in amino acids: CASSLGWGDSPQHF. DNA for the CDR3: TGTGCCAGCAGCTTAGGCTGGGGGGACTCGCCCCAGCATTTT.

The chain recombines TRBV6-5 with TRBJ1-6; the D gene is possibly TRBD1 (6 bases). V lost 6 bases, J lost 10 bases, and 13 bases lay in between. The CDR3 loop spans 13 amino acids. CDR1 is MNHEY and CDR2 is SVGAGI in the germline V gene. Here the CDR3 reads CASSIQGGSPLHF. CDR3 sequence (DNA): TGTGCCAGCAGCATACAGGGTGGCTCACCCCTCCACTTT.

The rearrangement joins TRBV7-2 to TRBJ1-2; 7 bases are shared with TRBD1. The V gene end was trimmed by 4 bases and the J gene end by 6 bases; junction bases not matched to a gene: 14. CDR1 SGHTA and CDR2 FQGNSA come from the germline V gene. This CDR3 contains 16 residues. CDR3 protein: CASSYETGFWLNGYTF. The CDR3 DNA is TGTGCCAGCAGCTACGAGACAGGGTTTTGGCTCAATGGCTACACCTTC.

This clone occurred a few times. The V and J genes are TRBV20-1 and TRBJ1-2; no firm D call. Trimming left V 3 bases short and J 8 bases short, with 10 bases between. Per germline, CDR1 DFQATT and CDR2 SNEGSKA (reference sequence). The CDR3 has 11 residues. CDR3 in amino acids: CSASGGVGYTF. The DNA of the CDR3 is TGCAGTGCTAGTGGAGGAGTGGGCTACACCTTC.

This sequence joins TRBV2 and TRBJ2-5; perhaps TRBD2 as D (6 bases). The V end lost 6 bases, the J end lost 0 bases, and 20 bases lay between the germline ends. Germline V CDR1 and CDR2: SNHLY, FYNNEI. The CDR3 consists of 17 residues. The CDR3 DNA follows: TGTGCCAGCAGACGAGACGGAGGGACCCAGTACCAAGAGACCCAGTACTTC. It translates to CASRRDGGTQYQETQYF. Full variable domain (outside the CDR3, taken from reference TRBV2 and TRBJ2-5): EPEVTQTPSHQVTQMGQEVILRCVPISNHLYFYWYRQILGQKVEFLVSFYNNEISEKSEIFDDQFSVERPDGSNFTLKIRSTKLEDSAMYFCASRRDGGTQYQETQYFGPGTRLLVL.

The rearrangement links TRBV30 to TRBJ2-5; 8 bases match TRBD1. Unmatched junction bases numbered 5, after V lost 3 bases and J lost 5 bases. The CDR3 contains 13 residues. The V gene's germline CDR1 is GTSNPN and CDR2 SVGIG (reference sequence). The CDR3 bases are TGTGCCTGGAGCAGGGACAGGAGGGAGACCCAGTACTTC. This gives the protein CAWSRDRRETQYF.

Only one count was recorded for this clone. The chain uses TRBV5-4 and TRBJ1-4, with D hard to call. Per germline, CDR1 SGHNT and CDR2 YYREEE (reference sequence). V gave up 2 bases and J gave up 3 bases, with 14 bases separating them. The CDR3 is 16 amino acids. The CDR3 DNA is TGTGCCAGCAGCTTATCAGGCACTAGGTCTAATGAAAAACTGTTTTTT. Amino acids: CASSLSGTRSNEKLFF.

This rearrangement joins TRBV4-3 to TRBJ1-6; D gene uncertain. Germline V gene data show CDR1 as LGHNA and CDR2 as YSLEER. Deletions cut 0 bases from V and 8 bases from J, with 5 bases between. The CDR3 totals 13 residues. CDR3 in DNA: TGCGCCAGCAGCCAAGACGAGTATTCACCCCTCCACTTT. Residues: CASSQDEYSPLHF.

The rearrangement uses TRBV11-2 and TRBJ2-3; tentative D call: TRBD2 (5 bases). This CDR3 has 13 amino acids. V was pared by 8 bases and J by 5 bases, with 14 bases between. In germline, CDR1 is SGHAT, CDR2 FQNNGV. DNA for the CDR3: TGTGCCAGCGAGGAGGAGCGAGAAGATACGCAGTATTTT. Its translation is CASEEEREDTQYF.

This clone came up a few times. The V gene is TRBV27, the J gene TRBJ2-5, with a possible D match to TRBD2 (5 bases). The CDR3 sequence is 13 residues long. The germline V and J ends were trimmed by 5 bases and 4 bases, with 11 bases remaining between them. The germline V gene encodes CDR1 MNHEY and CDR2 SMNVEV (reference sequence). CDR3 DNA sequence: TGTGCCAGCAGTGTGGAGGCACGAGAGACCCAGTACTTC. Its protein is CASSVEARETQYF.

The gene calls are TRBV19 and TRBJ1-6; D gene uncertain. The germline V gene has CDR1 LNHDA and CDR2 SQIVND (reference sequence). This CDR3 is 14 amino acids long. V was trimmed by 8 bases and J by 7 bases, leaving 15 bases between them. The CDR3 sequence is CASRTLGENSPLHF. CDR3 sequence (DNA): TGTGCCAGTCGGACCCTCGGGGAGAATTCACCCCTCCACTTT.

This rearrangement joins TRBV4-3 to TRBJ1-2, with D possibly being TRBD1 (6 bases). V gave up 0 bases and J gave up 4 bases, with 18 bases separating them. CDR3 length: 17 amino acids. Germline V gene data show CDR1 as LGHNA and CDR2 as YSLEER. As DNA, the CDR3 is TGCGCCAGCAGCCAAGATAGGACAGCTCTTGACCTCTATGGCTACACCTTC. Translation: CASSQDRTALDLYGYTF.

The rearrangement uses TRBV7-2 and TRBJ1-1; D is unresolved. In germline, CDR1 is SGHTA, CDR2 FQGNSA. CDR3 size: 12 residues. Between the trimmed V and J ends, which lost 3 bases and 0 bases, there was a span of 2 bases. CDR3 residues: CASSFMNTEAFF. In nucleotides, the CDR3 is TGTGCCAGCAGCTTCATGAACACTGAAGCTTTCTTT.

This clone has only one observation. The genes are TRBV2 and TRBJ1-2, with 10 bases fitting TRBD1. Germline values: CDR1 SNHLY, CDR2 FYNNEI. With 5 bases clipped from V and 8 bases from J, the junction kept 11 bases outside the gene matches. CDR3 length: 15 residues. CDR3 DNA sequence: TGTGCCAGCAGTCTGAGCCCGGGACAGGGGTTGGGCTACACCTTC. Protein product: CASSLSPGQGLGYTF.

The chain joins TRBV30 to TRBJ1-1, with D perhaps TRBD1 (5 bases). The CDR3 spans 13 residues. Germline V gives CDR1 GTSNPN, CDR2 SVGIG (reference sequence). V lost 2 bases to trimming and J lost 4 bases, with 11 bases between them. The DNA of the CDR3 is TGTGCCTGGAGTCGGGGGTTGGGCACTGAAGCTTTCTTT. This encodes CAWSRGLGTEAFF.

The rearrangement uses TRBV5-6 and TRBJ1-3; D gene ambiguous. V was shortened by 2 bases and J by 8 bases, with 14 bases between the two germline ends. CDR3 length: 14 residues. Germline V gives CDR1 SGHDT, CDR2 YYEEEE. This CDR3 reads CASSLPGEGDTIYF. In nucleotides, the CDR3 is TGTGCCAGCAGCTTACCCGGGGAGGGAGACACCATATATTTT. Full variable domain (rest looked up from reference TRBV5-6 and TRBJ1-3): DAGVTQSPTHLIKTRGQQVTLRCSPKSGHDTVSWYQQALGQGPQFIFQYYEEEERQRGNFPDRFSGHQFPNYSSELNVNALLLGDSALYLCASSLPGEGDTIYFGEGSWLTVV.

This clone was counted only a few times. The chain carries TRBV6-1 and TRBJ1-2, with no clear D. Germline loops: CDR1 MNHNS, CDR2 SASEGT. V dropped 1 base and J dropped 4 bases, with 7 bases sitting between them. This CDR3 contains 13 residues. The DNA of the CDR3 is TGTGCCAGCAGTGAAGGCCTAATCTATGGCTACACCTTC. Encoded protein: CASSEGLIYGYTF.

This clone showed up just a few times. J is TRBJ1-2 and V is TRBV27; perhaps TRBD1 as D (6 bases). Trimming removed 6 bases at V and 8 bases at J, with 19 bases between. CDR3 size: 14 residues. From germline, CDR1 is MNHEY and CDR2 SMNVEV (reference sequence). CDR3 sequence: CASRTNLPGEGYTF. Written as DNA, the CDR3 is TGTGCCAGCAGAACCAACCTTCCAGGGGAAGGCTACACCTTC.